This passage covers 25 T cell receptor beta chains from one sample sequenced in a study of response to subunit inactivated influenza vaccine. MiXCR was run by TCRdb on the RT-PCR reads, yielding one entry per CDR3 protein. There are over 650,000 distinct CDR3 sequences in the sample; roughly 18% occur only once, and approximately 10% lies in the top ten. The material sequenced was PBMCs from blood, taken 5 days after vaccination. These receptor sequences come from a man aged 45 to 65 who received an inactivated influenza vaccine.

This clonotype was seen more than once but under ten times. This chain joins TRBV29-1 and TRBJ2-1; 11 bases fit TRBD2. The CDR3 length is 16 residues. V lost 0 bases and J lost 0; bases outside the gene matches: 1. Germline CDR1 and CDR2: SQVTM and ANQGSEA. CDR3 residues: CSVEDTSGSSYNEQFF. DNA for the CDR3: TGCAGCGTTGAAGATACTAGCGGGAGCTCCTACAATGAGCAGTTCTTC.

The gene calls are TRBV7-8 and TRBJ2-1; 8 bases are shared with TRBD2. With 0 bases clipped from V and 4 bases from J, the junction kept 5 bases outside the gene matches. This CDR3 has 16 amino acids. The germline V gene encodes CDR1 SGHVS and CDR2 FQNEAQ. For the CDR3, the DNA is TGTGCCAGCAGCTTAGCGGGCGGGGGGCTTTACAATGAGCAGTTCTTC. Protein product: CASSLAGGGLYNEQFF.

The chain carries TRBV12-3 or TRBV12-4 and TRBJ1-2; D is perhaps TRBD1 (5 bases). The CDR3 loop spans 13 amino acids. V was pared by 4 bases and J by 6 bases, with 12 bases between. The CDR3 DNA follows: TGTGCCAGCAGTTCTGTTCGAGGGGATGGCTACACCTTC. It encodes CASSSVRGDGYTF.

The V gene is TRBV28, the J gene TRBJ2-7, with D maybe TRBD2 (6 bases). From germline, CDR1 is MDHEN and CDR2 SYDVKM. The CDR3 covers 16 residues. V was cut by 7 bases and J by 2 bases, with 21 bases left in between. CDR3 in amino acids: CASTNWGGMHPYEQYF. As DNA, the CDR3 is TGTGCCAGCACCAACTGGGGCGGGATGCACCCCTACGAGCAGTACTTC.

Regarding this clonotype: One end of the junction varies from germline; a read error may be responsible. The chain links TRBV4-2 to TRBJ2-5, with D possibly matching TRBD1 (5 bases). Germline CDR1 is LGHNA and CDR2 is YNFKEQ. The CDR3 is 15 residues long. The chain's CDR3 is CAISPGHTYQETQYF. CDR3 nucleotide sequence: TGTGCCATCAGCCCTGGACACACGTACCAAGAGACCCAGTACTTC.

The chain has TRBV4-3 and TRBJ2-5; perhaps TRBD2 as D (5 bases). The CDR3 runs to 15 residues. With 0 bases removed from V and 5 bases from J, the gap between germline ends came to 13 bases. Germline CDR1 reads LGHNA; CDR2 reads YSLEER. CDR3 in amino acids: CASSQDLGGRETQYF. CDR3 nucleotides: TGCGCCAGCAGCCAAGATCTAGGCGGGCGGGAGACCCAGTACTTC.

This clonotype was seen more than once but under ten times. V gene TRBV6-5 combines with J gene TRBJ2-7; 10 nucleotides match TRBD1. The CDR3 runs 15 residues. With V trimmed by 2 bases and J by 2 bases, 3 bases remained unmatched. Per germline, CDR1 MNHEY and CDR2 SVGAGI. CDR3 loop: CASSYLDRGTYEQYF. The CDR3 region has the DNA TGTGCCAGCAGTTACCTGGACAGGGGGACCTACGAGCAGTACTTC.

The chain employs TRBV7-3 and TRBJ2-1; D possibly corresponds to TRBD2 (7 bases). Germline values: CDR1 SGHTA, CDR2 FQGTGA. Trimming pared 5 bases from V and 10 bases from J, leaving 12 bases between. The length of the CDR3 is 12 residues. Here the CDR3 reads CASSAQGGEQFF. CDR3 DNA sequence: TGTGCCAGCAGCGCACAGGGAGGGGAGCAGTTCTTC.

DNA for the CDR3: TGCAGCGCAACCTTGGGTCTGCATGGAGTCACAGATACGCAGTATTTT. This translates into CSATLGLHGVTDTQYF. This chain links TRBV29-1 with TRBJ2-3; no clear D gene. V was shortened by 7 bases and J by 2 bases, with 22 bases between the two germline ends. The CDR3 is 16 residues long. Per the germline V gene, CDR1 is SQVTM and CDR2 is ANQGSEA.

This clonotype showed up many times. This chain links TRBV20-1 with TRBJ2-2; a weak D match, TRBD1 (6 bases). The CDR3 loop spans 13 amino acids. CDR1 is DFQATT and CDR2 is SNEGSKA in the germline V gene (reference sequence). Deletions cut 6 bases from V and 2 bases from J, with 10 bases between. CDR3 bases: TGCAGTGCAACGGGACAAAACACCGGGGAGCTGTTTTTT. Its translation is CSATGQNTGELFF.

The chain uses TRBV20-1 and TRBJ2-1; D unresolved. This CDR3 contains 10 residues. The V and J ends lost 6 bases and 9 bases respectively, with 9 bases between them. CDR1 and CDR2 (germline): DFQATT, SNEGSKA (reference sequence). CDR3 sequence: CSANLGEQFF. In DNA, the CDR3 is TGCAGTGCAAATCTTGGTGAGCAGTTCTTC.

This clonotype was counted only a few times. The chain employs TRBV5-1 and TRBJ2-1; maybe TRBD2 (5 bases). CDR3 size: 15 residues. Germline V gene data show CDR1 as SGHRS and CDR2 as YFSETQ. Between the trimmed V and J ends, which lost 3 bases and 0 bases, there was a span of 10 bases. The CDR3 spells CASSSDGNSYNEQFF. CDR3 sequence (DNA): TGCGCCAGCAGCTCGGACGGGAACTCCTACAATGAGCAGTTCTTC.

The chain carries TRBV5-1 and TRBJ2-2; no reliable D call. Per germline, CDR1 SGHRS and CDR2 YFSETQ. The CDR3 consists of 13 residues. V was shortened by 4 bases and J by 7 bases, with 11 bases between the two germline ends. CDR3 sequence (DNA): TGCGCCAGCAGCCCCCACAGACGCGGGGAGCTGTTTTTT. Translation: CASSPHRRGELFF.

The chain employs TRBV12-3 or TRBV12-4 and TRBJ1-5; D unresolved. The CDR3 loop spans 12 amino acids. V lost 6 bases and J 7 bases, leaving 10 bases between the germline ends. The DNA of the CDR3 is TGTGCCAGCAGAGCAGGTCAGCAGCCCCAGCATTTT. Translation: CASRAGQQPQHF.

Many counts were recorded for this clonotype. The V gene is TRBV5-1, the J gene TRBJ2-2, with D unclear. The V and J ends lost 8 bases and 1 base respectively, with 12 bases between them. This CDR3 has 14 residues. Germline lookup yields CDR1 SGHRS and CDR2 YFSETQ. CDR3 amino acids: CASASLVNTGELFF. The CDR3 DNA is TGCGCCAGTGCGAGTTTGGTGAACACCGGGGAGCTGTTTTTT. The entire variable domain, with the rest obtained from reference TRBV5-1 and TRBJ2-2, is as follows: KAGVTQTPRYLIKTRGQQVTLSCSPISGHRSVSWYQQTPGQGLQFLFEYFSETQRNKGNFPGRFSGRQFSNSRSEMNVSTLELGDSALYLCASASLVNTGELFFGEGSRLTVL.

This clonotype occurred many times. V gene TRBV3-1 combines with J gene TRBJ2-7; D tentatively fits TRBD1 or TRBD2 (5 bases each). V was shortened by 3 bases and J by 2 bases, with 11 bases between the two germline ends. Germline-derived CDR1 and CDR2 are LGHDT and YNNKEL (reference sequence). The CDR3 has 14 amino acids. CDR3 region: CASSHGTATYEQYF. Written as DNA, the CDR3 is TGTGCCAGCAGCCACGGGACGGCTACCTACGAGCAGTACTTC.

This clonotype was recorded at least ten times. The gene calls are TRBV5-6 and TRBJ2-1, with 8 bases identical to TRBD1. The CDR3 has 15 residues. V gave up 1 base and J gave up 3 bases; unmatched junction bases: 3. Germline V gene lookup returns CDR1 SGHDT and CDR2 YYEEEE. The CDR3 DNA reads TGTGCCAGCAGCTTGACCGGGACAGGCTACAATGAGCAGTTCTTC. Translated, it gives CASSLTGTGYNEQFF. The variable domain in full, with the rest retrieved from reference TRBV5-6 and TRBJ2-1, is DAGVTQSPTHLIKTRGQQVTLRCSPKSGHDTVSWYQQALGQGPQFIFQYYEEEERQRGNFPDRFSGHQFPNYSSELNVNALLLGDSALYLCASSLTGTGYNEQFFGPGTRLTVL.

This clonotype was observed many times. CDR3 region: CASRENTGELFF. CDR3 DNA: TGTGCCAGCAGGGAGAACACCGGGGAGCTGTTTTTT. J is TRBJ2-2 and V is TRBV19; perhaps TRBD1 as D (5 bases). The CDR3 loop spans 12 amino acids. CDR1 is LNHDA, CDR2 SQIVND, per germline (reference sequence). V dropped 9 bases and J dropped 1 base, with 6 bases sitting between them.

In this sample, this clonotype turned up many times. The chain carries TRBV20-1 and TRBJ2-1; a possible D gene is TRBD2 (6 bases). Germline CDR1 reads DFQATT; CDR2 reads SNEGSKA (reference sequence). There are 16 residues in the CDR3. With 8 bases removed from V and 6 bases from J, the gap between germline ends came to 26 bases. The CDR3 loop is CSLSGLLSPITNEQFF. The CDR3, as DNA: TGCAGTCTCTCGGGACTCCTTTCACCAATTACCAATGAGCAGTTCTTC.

V and J are TRBV24-1 and TRBJ2-5; 9 positions match TRBD1. The junction had 5 bases not matched to a gene; V was cut back by 4 bases and J by 0 bases. Germline values: CDR1 KGHDR, CDR2 SFDVKD. There are 16 residues in the CDR3. The CDR3 here is CATSDQGQGYQETQYF. Here the CDR3 DNA reads TGTGCCACCAGTGACCAGGGACAGGGCTACCAAGAGACCCAGTACTTC.

The chain carries TRBV5-6 and TRBJ2-1; 8 nucleotides agree with TRBD1. With 2 bases clipped from V and 2 bases from J, the junction kept 12 bases outside the gene matches. Germline V CDR1 and CDR2: SGHDT, YYEEEE. This CDR3 is built from 18 residues. The CDR3 loop is CASSFPERTGPPYNEQFF. CDR3 DNA sequence: TGTGCCAGCAGCTTCCCCGAAAGGACAGGGCCCCCCTACAATGAGCAGTTCTTC.

CDR3 loop: CATSRDKGDMRGYTF. The DNA for the CDR3 is TGTGCCACCAGCAGAGATAAGGGGGACATGCGTGGCTACACCTTC. The rearrangement joins TRBV15 to TRBJ1-2; tentatively, D is TRBD1 (6 bases). Looked up from germline, CDR1 is LNHNV and CDR2 is YYDKDF (reference sequence). The germline V and J ends were trimmed by 0 bases and 7 bases, with 15 bases remaining between them. The CDR3 length is 15 residues.

This clonotype turned up a few times. The chain carries TRBV5-1 and TRBJ2-7; 7 bases map to TRBD2. The germline V gene has CDR1 SGHRS and CDR2 YFSETQ. V gave up 4 bases and J gave up 7 bases; unmatched junction bases: 11. This CDR3 spans 14 amino acids. CDR3 sequence: CASSLGTTFEEQYF. The CDR3 DNA is TGCGCCAGCAGCCTCGGGACTACTTTTGAGGAGCAGTACTTC.

The chain employs TRBV5-8 and TRBJ1-5; D uncertain. The germline V and J ends were trimmed by 0 bases and 1 base, with 8 bases remaining between them. This CDR3 is built from 15 residues. The germline V gene has CDR1 SGHTS and CDR2 YDEGEE. The CDR3 sequence: CASSLGTHSNQPQHF. As DNA, the CDR3 is TGTGCCAGCAGCTTGGGGACTCACAGCAATCAGCCCCAGCATTTT.

This clonotype appeared a few times. The chain joins TRBV25-1 to TRBJ2-5, with a tentative D call TRBD2 (5 bases). Trimming pared 2 bases from V and 3 bases from J, leaving 10 bases between. The CDR3 runs 14 residues. From germline, CDR1 is MGHDK and CDR2 SYGVNS. CDR3 nucleotides: TGTGCCAGCAGTGAAGGAGGAGACGAAGAGACCCAGTACTTC. Amino acid sequence: CASSEGGDEETQYF.